The sample holds a few counts of the clone carrying this T cell receptor (beta chain). The data are from a study of beta chain features in type 1 diabetes. Study information: The patient and healthy donor groups were comparable for age, gender and cell yields.

Looked up from germline, CDR1 is LGHNA and CDR2 is YSLEER. With V trimmed by 3 bases and J by 1 base, 2 bases remained unmatched. The CDR3 has 15 amino acids. Blood was drawn once from each donor into heparinised tubes. The draws averaged about 110 mL. Cell sorting via CD45RO/CCR7/CD25/CD127/CD95/CD27 was performed to obtain CD4+ naive, central memory, regulatory and stem cell-like memory cells. Isolated RNA was reverse transcribed in full, so expressed TCRB transcripts were sequenced. Average reads for naive, central memory and regulatory T cell samples were 3.5 million to 4.5 million. Assay: immunoSEQ multiplex PCR; the TCRdb copy retains only in-frame clones and omits some. This table has 130,000 to 150,000 clones, approximately 9.2% appearing once.

The sequence was obtained from a man between 18 and 29 years old in good health. This chain links TRBV4-3 with TRBJ1-4; 7 nucleotides align to TRBD1. The sequencing input was central memory CD4+ T cells from blood. CDR3 amino acids: CASSQGDRTNEKLFF. The CDR3 DNA is TGCGCCAGCAGCCAGGGGGACAGAACTAATGAAAAACTGTTTTTT.